This section outlines one T cell receptor beta chain sequence together with its context. Its antigen is as yet unknown. The source of the sample is a study of cytomegalovirus exposure and HLA in healthy donors. The CDR3 is 15 residues long. Germline-derived CDR1 and CDR2 are MNHEY and SVGAGI. V was pared by 4 bases and J by 0 bases, with 3 bases of the junction left unmatched. PCR employed 60 Vbeta and 13 Jbeta primers. Using immunoSEQ multiplex PCR, the repertoire was profiled, and TCRdb retains in-frame clones only, with some absent. The sample contains some 140,000 clones, about 79% of which appear only once. Study-level findings and limits: TCR beta sequences reportedly predicted the HLA-A and HLA-B alleles of most subjects accurately.

The sequenced sample consisted of PBMCs. The origin of this receptor is a female donor in good health and CMV-seropositive. The chain carries TRBV6-5 and TRBJ1-3; 7 bases are shared with TRBD1. The CDR3 loop is CASSSPGGSGNTIYF. Here the CDR3 DNA reads TGTGCCAGCAGTTCTCCAGGGGGCTCTGGAAACACCATATATTTT.